Described below is a single TCR beta chain sequence and its context. Its recognized antigen is unknown. No base quality information exists; no much larger clone differs at one position. Including the terminal cysteine and phenylalanine, the CDR3 comprises 15 residues. Only the CDR3 DNA stays, 45 bases, in frame from base 1. V lost 2 bases and J lost 7 bases, and the count of bases not matched to a germline gene is 10. CDR1 and CDR2 are read off the germline V gene as MNHEY and SVGAGI. The sample is drawn from a study of cytomegalovirus exposure and HLA in healthy donors (TCRdb year 2017). As for the study more broadly: According to an earlier analysis of a few hundred of the donors, about 190 million T cells yielded 90 million to 140 million unique TCR beta sequences and about 300 Gb of sequence data. Around 330 gigabases of sequencing data and 75 million to 85 million unique TCR sequences made up an early release that covered approximately 650 HLA-typed donors. Of the 300 to 400 genotyped donors, approximately 83% fell in the genetic ancestry cluster associated with self-reported Caucasian donors. The study aimed to test whether signatures of past pathogen exposure could be identified by cataloging public T cell receptors. The study profiled the T cell repertoires of 666 subjects by immunosequencing and related them to cytomegalovirus serostatus. A separate validation cohort of roughly 130 different subjects was used in addition to the 666-subject first cohort. To predict cytomegalovirus infection status, the study combined high-throughput TCR immunosequencing, statistical association of individual TCRs with disease status, and machine learning. A later analysis re-analyzed previously published TCR beta repertoires from 650 to 800 donors and added high-resolution HLA genotyping to study TCR occurrence patterns. Rather than drawing on any new phenotypic data, the later analysis identified candidate immune exposures from TCR beta sequences and the way those sequences occurred across donors. To decide whether each TCR beta V gene segment behaved as functional or pseudogenic, an earlier analysis of fewer than 750 of the donors relied on high-throughput TCR beta sequencing. Donor age, sex, ethnicity and CMV serostatus were compiled together with the repertoire data. A later genetic analysis used genome-wide SNP genotypes for 398 of the 666 donors, treating that subset as a discovery cohort. Every repertoire in the discovery cohort had been generated on one and the same sequencing platform. HLA typing included class I and class II loci at four-digit resolution. Typing coverage varied by locus: roughly 629-640 donors for A, B, C, DRB1 and DQB1; more than 500 for DQA1; approximately 610 for DPA1; 450 to 480 for DPB1. Because of strong linkage in the cohort, roughly 5 DR-DQ haplotypes were treated as single units for association and clustering. Among roughly 400 genotyped donors of the cohort, an average of approximately 200,000 unique TCR beta nucleotide sequences was sequenced per donor, of which roughly 17% were non-productive. Study-wide findings and limitations: In a later analysis, HLA-associated TCR beta chains showed more clonal expansion and lower generation probabilities than non-associated chains that were equally common. Assigning TCR associations to individual alleles was difficult when HLA alleles, especially DR and DQ, strongly co-occurred. In the study, approximately 150 TCR beta chains were listed as associated with cytomegalovirus. A group of highly shared sequence variants was considered likely to be a technical artifact of the sequencing pipeline. Some IMGT-functional V segments, including TRBV6-2 and TRBV6-3, could not be distinguished by the 87-base-pair reads and were therefore excluded. Roughly uniform sequencing depth across donors was assumed in presence/absence analyses, although this assumption may not hold. The only immune exposure information available for the cohort was CMV serostatus. Three of the identified cytomegalovirus-associated TCR beta chains were confirmed in vitro to be specific for cytomegalovirus antigens. The authors suggested that the approach could potentially be extended to other disease states and immunological phenotypes. Specific HLA alleles were associated with more than 15,000 TCR beta sequences at a false discovery rate of 0.05 in a later analysis. Across donors, most TCR sequences were observed very rarely, whereas some public TCRs were present in many individuals. A further reported finding was that TCR beta sequences accurately predicted the HLA-A and HLA-B alleles for most subjects in the first cohort. In a later genetic analysis, a missense DCLRE1C variant was associated with V-gene and J-gene trimming of TCR beta chains, and the association was replicated in an independent cohort. The cohort was sequenced for TCR beta chains only, and without alpha or paired-chain data the features that could be detected were limited. According to a later analysis, most CMV-associated TCR beta chains appeared to be HLA-restricted, and the HLA associations seemed to be driven largely by CMV exposure. In a later analysis, TCR association rates were found to vary across HLA loci, with the most associated TCRs seen for DRB1 alleles and the fewest for HLA-C alleles. A later genetic analysis reported fewer N-insertions in productive TCRs among donors in an Asian-associated ancestry cluster than the approximately 700-donor mean. Broadly in line with IMGT annotations, most TCR beta V segments showed up in productive rearrangements about 87% or about 30% of the time in an earlier analysis of 587 of the donors. Linkage disequilibrium might explain the correlated functional status among segregating V segments, but an unknown experimental factor could not be excluded. Because HLA typing was unavailable for some donors at each locus, only the typed subset was used in association tests. Because counts were too low, about 18 rarely observed V segments, including chromosome 9 orphons, were excluded from the earlier analysis of several hundred of the donors. The classifier was reported to diagnose cytomegalovirus status with high specificity and sensitivity in both the original cohort and the validation cohort. Several of the top co-occurrence clusters appeared to be linked to parvovirus B19, influenza, CMV and Epstein-Barr virus, according to a later analysis.

In total, 600 or so healthy bone marrow donors made up the cohort. At the time of sampling, every cohort member was nominally healthy, though immune exposures that went unrecorded were likely present. The donor tested CMV seronegative and was one of the 352 seronegative cohort members. A peripheral blood sample was collected from each donor, and TCR beta sequencing was performed on peripheral blood mononuclear cells. Genomic DNA was extracted from the blood cell samples with the Qiagen DNeasy Blood Extraction Kit. The library was generated by the immunoSEQ multiplex PCR assay. For the multiplex PCR, a mixture combining 60 forward primers for TCR Vbeta segments and 13 reverse primers for TCR Jbeta segments was used. A multiplex PCR assay on genomic DNA amplified the CDR3 region of rearranged TCR beta genes. The amplified TCR beta libraries were sequenced on the Illumina HiSeq System as 87-base-pair reads. The study's processing was this. A later analysis tallied around 87 million unique TCR beta chains across the approximately 670 repertoires, and approximately 12 million of those chains were shared by two or more donors. A nearest-neighbor algorithm error-corrected the raw reads and collapsed the reads into unique sequences, merging closely related sequences to remove PCR and sequencing errors. To assign V, D and J gene segments, CDR3 sequences were aligned to IMGT reference sequences. Each retained sequence needed at least a six-nucleotide match to both a V gene segment and a J gene segment. A rearrangement was called productive if the CDR3 had no stop codons and remained in frame with V and J, and every other rearrangement was called non-productive. CDR3 was defined by IMGT convention, running from the second conserved V-encoded cysteine to the conserved J-encoded phenylalanine. The earlier analysis of 587 of the donors excluded any sequence lacking an unambiguous match to a single V gene segment. An earlier analysis of a few hundred of the donors classified V segments as functional when productive rearrangements were above 56.7% and as segregating when the standard deviation between donors was above 5%. To diagnose cytomegalovirus status from the catalog of TCR beta chain sequences, a statistical classification framework was built. A later analysis assigned V and J genes by comparing TCR nucleotide sequences with IMGT/GENE-DB human TR gene sequences. A later analysis assigned CDR3 sequences and most-parsimonious VDJ recombination scenarios with the TCRdist pipeline. A later analysis defined each TCR beta chain by its CDR3 amino acid sequence plus V-gene family, and excluded reads lacking a unique V-gene family. A later analysis removed 592 highly shared, low-generation-probability nucleotide sequences to deal with suspected cross-contamination and a sequencing artifact. For each public chain, a later analysis derived a clonal expansion index from normalized ranks of inferred template counts within each repertoire. A later analysis computed generation probabilities with a VDJ recombination model fitted to out-of-frame rearrangements, and checked the results against IGoR. Hypergeometric tests were used in a later analysis to score TCR-TCR, TCR-HLA and TCR-CMV co-occurrence, with a repertoire-size bias correction applied to the TCR pairs. To estimate false discovery rates, a later analysis permuted the HLA or CMV assignments 20 times. In a later analysis, co-occurring TCRs were grouped with DBSCAN, and TCRdist sequence similarity was added when clustering was performed within HLA-allele-positive subsets. Co-occurrence clustering excluded repertoires with fewer than 30,000 or more than 120,000 public chains, plus five with anomalous nucleotide sharing. TCRdb provides this immuneACCESS table in a form limited to in-frame rearrangements. Some clones are lacking; in checked studies, under half of them reflect an unresolved V gene, and why the rest are absent is not known. V, J and clone size reflect that table, while D and trimming were determined from the DNA. For this sample the table gives fewer than 80,000 clones, of which under 80% were detected only once. 5% to 7% of the sample lies in the top ten.

The rearrangement combines TRBV6-5 with TRBJ2-5, and 7 bases in between align with TRBD1. The receptor was isolated from a woman aged 30 to 39 in good health and CMV-seronegative. Sequenced sample: PBMCs. The encoded CDR3 is CASSYDRDPLGTQYF. In nucleotides, the sequence is TGTGCCAGCAGTTACGACAGGGATCCGTTAGGGACCCAGTACTTC.